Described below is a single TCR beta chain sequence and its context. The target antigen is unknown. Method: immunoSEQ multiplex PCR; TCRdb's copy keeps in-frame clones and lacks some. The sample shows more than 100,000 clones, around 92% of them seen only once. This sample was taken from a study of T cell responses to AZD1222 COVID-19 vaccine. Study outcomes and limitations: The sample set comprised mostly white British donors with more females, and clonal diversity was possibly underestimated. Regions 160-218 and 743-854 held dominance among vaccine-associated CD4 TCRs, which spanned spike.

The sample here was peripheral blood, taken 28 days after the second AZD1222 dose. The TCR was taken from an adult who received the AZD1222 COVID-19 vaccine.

The CDR3 sequence: CATRGNTEAFF. The DNA for the CDR3 is TGTGCCACCAGGGGTAACACTGAAGCTTTCTTT. The chain uses TRBV2 and TRBJ1-1, with D possibly being TRBD1 (6 bases). Per the germline V gene, CDR1 is SNHLY and CDR2 is FYNNEI. The CDR3 extends over 11 amino acids. Trimming left V 10 bases short and J 2 bases short, with 8 bases between. Based on the CDR3 plus reference TRBV2 and TRBJ1-1, the full variable domain is EPEVTQTPSHQVTQMGQEVILRCVPISNHLYFYWYRQILGQKVEFLVSFYNNEISEKSEIFDDQFSVERPDGSNFTLKIRSTKLEDSAMYFCATRGNTEAFFGQGTRLTVV.